This record concerns one T cell receptor beta chain sequence. Then a second PCR, running roughly 7 to 11 cycles, was carried out with a sample-barcoded 5' primer and a J-beta primer mix. TCRdb re-derived calls from the 5' RACE reads in MiXCR, one entry per CDR3 protein. Of some 790,000 distinct CDR3 sequences in the sample, 25% to 30% are singletons; the top ten hold roughly 17%. The data derive from a study of blood T cells in healthy people across ages. Material for sequencing was blood. This receptor was obtained from an elderly woman in good health.

CDR3 DNA sequence: TGCAGTGCTAGGGATGGGACTAGCCGAGTCTGGCAGTATTTT. It translates to CSARDGTSRVWQYF. The chain employs TRBV20-1 and TRBJ2-3; 9 nucleotides line up with TRBD2. With V trimmed by 3 bases and J by 11 bases, 12 bases remained unmatched. CDR3 length equals 14 residues. From germline, CDR1 is DFQATT and CDR2 SNEGSKA (reference sequence).